Listed here are 14 T cell receptor beta chains from one sample, sequenced in a study of Graves' ophthalmopathy and Graves' hyperthyroidism. Using RNA transcripts, the TCR beta CDR3 regions were amplified. An initial RT-PCR round employing HTBI primers preceded a second-round multiplex PCR. One entry per CDR3 protein results from TCRdb running MiXCR on the multiplex PCR reads. The data show hundreds of thousands of distinct CDR3 sequences, with approximately 21% seen just once and approximately 7% held by the top ten. What was sequenced was peripheral blood. The receptors were gathered from a young woman with stable Graves' hyperthyroidism. Some clones in this sample may be carry-over from other donors' samples.

This clonotype was observed many times. The chain links TRBV29-1 to TRBJ2-5; D perhaps matches TRBD1 (6 bases). Germline loops: CDR1 SQVTM, CDR2 ANQGSEA. V lost 5 bases and J 4 bases, leaving 14 bases between the germline ends. The CDR3 is 13 amino acids. The CDR3 region is CSVSRDTIETQYF. In DNA form, the CDR3 reads TGCAGCGTTAGCCGGGACACAATAGAGACCCAGTACTTC.

The table lists this clonotype with many counts. The rearrangement uses TRBV7-8 and TRBJ2-4, with D possibly being TRBD2 (6 bases). The germline CDR1 and CDR2 sequences are SGHVS and FQNEAQ. The V and J ends lost 5 bases and 9 bases respectively, with 14 bases between them. The CDR3 has 13 residues. The CDR3 protein is CASSGTGLGIQYF. The CDR3 coding sequence is TGTGCCAGCAGCGGTACGGGACTGGGCATTCAGTACTTC.

In its sample, this clonotype was seen many times. V and J are TRBV12-3 or TRBV12-4 and TRBJ1-1, with TRBD1 matching over 7 bases. The CDR3 totals 14 residues. The V gene end was trimmed by 3 bases and the J gene end by 6 bases; junction bases not matched to a gene: 7. The CDR3 nucleotides read TGTGCCAGCAGTTTTCGGGAAGGGACAGCTGAAGCTTTCTTT. This sequence encodes CASSFREGTAEAFF.

At least ten counts were recorded for this clonotype. The chain couples TRBV5-1 to TRBJ2-7; perhaps TRBD1 as D (5 bases). In germline, CDR1 is SGHRS, CDR2 YFSETQ. The CDR3 sequence is 15 residues long. V was pared by 0 bases and J by 2 bases, with 12 bases between. CDR3: CASSLERGGPYEQYF. The CDR3 DNA sequence: TGCGCCAGCAGCTTGGAAAGGGGCGGACCCTACGAGCAGTACTTC.

This clonotype was seen more than once but under ten times. The V call is TRBV4-1, the J call TRBJ2-5; perhaps TRBD2 as D (5 bases). Trimming stripped 8 bases from V and 5 bases from J, with 15 bases between. Germline assignment: CDR1 MGHRA and CDR2 YSYEKL. The CDR3 covers 13 residues. CDR3 residues: CASAARSGETQYF. CDR3 DNA: TGCGCCAGCGCGGCCCGGTCGGGGGAGACCCAGTACTTC.

This chain uses TRBV25-1 with TRBJ2-2; possible D gene TRBD1, 5 bases. V was trimmed by 5 bases and J by 5 bases, leaving 15 bases between them. Germline loops: CDR1 MGHDK, CDR2 SYGVNS. The CDR3 extends over 15 amino acids. The CDR3 DNA follows: TGTGCCAGCAGTCCAGGGCCAAGGGATACCGGGGAGCTGTTTTTT. It is translated as CASSPGPRDTGELFF.

This clonotype was seen more than once but under ten times. Just one base apart from a much larger clone, this may be a read error. The rearrangement uses TRBV12-5 and TRBJ1-2; 8 bases fit TRBD1. Per the germline V gene, CDR1 is LGHNT and CDR2 is FRNRAP. The length of the CDR3 is 18 residues. V dropped 4 bases and J dropped 4; count of bases not matched to a gene: 17. The CDR3 loop reads CASGSERTGPLTGYGYTF. CDR3 DNA: TGTGCTAGTGGTTCGGAAAGGACAGGGCCCCTGACCGGCTATGGCTACACCTTC. Complete variable domain (other parts from reference TRBV12-5 and TRBJ1-2): DARVTQTPRHKVTEMGQEVTMRCQPILGHNTVFWYRQTMMQGLELLAYFRNRAPLDDSGMPKDRFSAEMPDATLATLKIQPSEPRDSAVYFCASGSERTGPLTGYGYTFGSGTRLTVV.

This clonotype was seen repeatedly, ten times or more. CDR3 loop: CASSQEAQDVSGYTF. The DNA of the CDR3 is TGTGCCAGCAGCCAAGAGGCACAGGATGTCTCTGGCTACACCTTC. The V and J genes are TRBV14 and TRBJ1-2; a weak D match, TRBD1 (5 bases). This CDR3 is built from 15 residues. Germline CDR1 is SGHDN and CDR2 is FVKESK. Trimming removed 0 bases at V and 7 bases at J, with 15 bases between. The entire variable domain, with the rest obtained from reference TRBV14 and TRBJ1-2, is as follows: EAGVTQFPSHSVIEKGQTVTLRCDPISGHDNLYWYRRVMGKEIKFLLHFVKESKQDESGMPNNRFLAERTGGTYSTLKVQPAELEDSGVYFCASSQEAQDVSGYTFGSGTRLTVV.

This clonotype was seen many times. The J gene is TRBJ1-2, the V gene TRBV30; the D is unclear. This CDR3 contains 13 residues. Germline V gene lookup returns CDR1 GTSNPN and CDR2 SVGIG (reference sequence). V lost 1 base, J lost 4 bases, and 10 bases lay in between. The CDR3 DNA follows: TGTGCCTGGAGTGCGGGATTCCTCTATGGCTACACCTTC. This encodes CAWSAGFLYGYTF.

This clonotype was counted at least ten times. This chain connects TRBV28 to TRBJ2-5, with a possible D match to TRBD2 (7 bases). This CDR3 is built from 14 residues. The V end lost 5 bases, the J end lost 5 bases, and 15 bases lay between the germline ends. CDR1 is MDHEN, CDR2 SYDVKM, per germline. CDR3 residues: CASSRRRGGETQYF. The CDR3 coding sequence is TGTGCCAGCAGTCGACGGAGGGGGGGGGAGACCCAGTACTTC.

This clonotype was recorded a few times. CDR3 in DNA: TGCAGTGCTCTAGATGGGGGGCCCGAAGCTTTCTTT. Translation gives CSALDGGPEAFF. The chain links TRBV20-1 to TRBJ1-1; tentative D call: TRBD1 (6 bases). V was clipped by 5 bases and J by 8 bases, with 15 bases between them. Germline CDR1 is DFQATT and CDR2 is SNEGSKA (reference sequence). The CDR3 extends over 12 amino acids.

This chain links TRBV7-3 with TRBJ2-2; D may be TRBD1 or TRBD2 (5 bases each). V gave up 7 bases and J gave up 0 bases, with 12 bases separating them. The CDR3 has 15 residues. CDR1 and CDR2 (germline): SGHTA, FQGTGA. CDR3 bases: TGTGCCAGCAATATGGGACCACCGAACACCGGGGAGCTGTTTTTT. This encodes CASNMGPPNTGELFF.

Ten or more counts support this clonotype. The junction differs from germline at one of its ends, possibly a read error. J is TRBJ2-7 and V is TRBV2; unclear D gene. CDR1 and CDR2 (germline): SNHLY, FYNNEI. The CDR3 totals 11 residues. The DNA of the CDR3 is TGTGCCAGCAGTGAATTACAGCTAGAATTCTTC. Its translation: CASSELQLEFF.

This clonotype was recorded many times. The chain joins TRBV11-2 to TRBJ2-4, with no clear D. This CDR3 contains 14 residues. Germline V gene lookup returns CDR1 SGHAT and CDR2 FQNNGV. Trimming took off 5 bases at V and 0 bases at J, with 8 bases between the two ends. CDR3 sequence: CASSRNLAKNIQYF. The CDR3 nucleotides read TGTGCCAGCAGCCGCAACTTAGCCAAAAACATTCAGTACTTC.